The T cell receptor (beta chain) under discussion was sequenced for a study of T-cell memory formation after mild COVID-19 (dated by TCRdb to about 2021). In the study overall: TCR sequence clusters from the two donors were largely donor specific. The cohort comprised two young, previously healthy adult volunteers, one female and one male. In two donors, T-cell clones that expanded and contracted after mild COVID-19 were followed by sequencing TCRalpha and TCRbeta repertoires longitudinally.

These reads were obtained on an Illumina NovaSeq 6000. Using 5'RACE with constant-segment primers, TCRalpha and TCRbeta cDNA libraries were constructed, with sample barcodes and unique molecular identifiers added in the process. RNA was extracted from every sample with Trizol reagent. Libraries were amplified in two PCR steps, with a second sample barcode and Illumina TruSeq adapters added in the second step. Libraries were sequenced on an Illumina NovaSeq with 2 x 150 bp paired-end reads. As for how the authors treated the data: Reads were demultiplexed and collapsed into UMI-guided consensus sequences with migec v1.2.7. Using mixcr v2.1.11, UMI consensuses were aligned to TRA and TRB V and J templates and then assembled into clonotypes. Expanded or contracted clonotypes were those called significant by both edgeR and NoisET, with noise models trained on biological replicates. edgeR calls used a false discovery rate-adjusted p below 0.01 and a log2 fold-change threshold of 1. PCA with hierarchical clustering of max-normalized trajectories of the 1000 most abundant clonotypes was used as exploratory dynamics analysis. Each responding clone was given a CD4 or CD8 phenotype based on the CD4+ and CD8+ repertoires, which had been sequenced separately. The public reads were run again by TCRdb, first through fastp at Q25 and then through MiXCR, and only productive beta chains were kept. Rows matching on CDR3 protein sequence are summarized as one entry with the most common DNA and genes. It is TCRdb's table, rather than the study itself, that gives the V and J calls and clone size. The sample table lists about 140,000 distinct CDR3 sequences, 6% to 7% of them with a count of one. The ten largest clones capture 2% to 2.5% of the sample.

V is shortened by 0 bases, J by 13 bases, and the region joining them spans 16 bases. According to the germline V gene (reference sequence), CDR1 reads LNHNV and CDR2 reads YYDKDF. From its cysteine to its phenylalanine, the CDR3 spans 15 amino acids. Just the 45-base CDR3 DNA is kept, in frame starting at base 1. Ficoll-Paque density gradient centrifugation was the method used to isolate PBMCs. What the work shows at the level of the full study, not this receptor alone: Contracting CD4+ clones appeared mostly in the CM and EM memory subsets, whereas CD8+ clones were enriched in EMRA. From day 15 to 85, contracting clones showed balanced CD4/CD8 phenotypes, whereas a second wave of clones that expanded from day 15 to 37 leaned towards CD4+. Some responding clones were found in pre-infection memory, which suggests that pre-existing cross-reactive memory T cells took part in the SARS-CoV-2 response. SARS-CoV-2 specificity was not confirmed for the second-wave clones peaking on day 37. The study included only a couple of mild cases, and larger cohorts that include severe cases with pre-infection samples were judged to be necessary.

This clonotype was counted between two and nine times. Its antigen is unknown. No qualities accompany the bases; no much larger clone lies one base away. The chain employs TRBV15 and TRBJ1-6; TRBD1 is perhaps the D gene, given 5 matching bases. This sequence originates from an adult woman who had mild COVID-19 (a few samples of this study predate the infection). The sample titles of this study are shuffled in the database, so cell type and time point are left out; the donor was told from shared clones. Sequencing was carried out using PBMCs or a T cell subset sorted from them (not recorded which). Here the CDR3 is given as CATSREVGGSEPLHF. In nucleotide form, the sequence is TGTGCCACCAGCAGAGAAGTTGGGGGATCGGAGCCCCTCCACTTT.